This T cell receptor beta chain was identified during a study of CD8+ T cells in alopecia areata. Germline lookup yields CDR1 MDHEN and CDR2 SYDVKM. This CDR3 has 12 amino acids. Trimming removed 8 bases from V and 7 bases from J, with 14 bases in between. After isolation, RNA underwent reverse transcription to generate cDNA as the sequencing template. The data were produced by immunoSEQ multiplex PCR, yet TCRdb's version contains in-frame clones alone and is incomplete. The sample carries 150,000 to 200,000 clones, around 60% recorded once. The sample's treatment: oral pan-JAK inhibitor, 5-10 mg twice daily.

The source material was CD4+ T cells sorted from blood, sampled at approximately week 50, from a patient treated with tofacitinib. The J gene is TRBJ1-2, the V gene TRBV28, with D uncertain. The TCR originated in a human donor with alopecia areata. CDR3 sequence (DNA): TGTGCCAGCCTCAGAGTTGAGGGTGGCTACACCTTC. Its translation is CASLRVEGGYTF.